The TCR beta chain under discussion was sequenced for a study of OX40 agonist ivuxolimab in advanced cancers. Assay used: immunoSEQ multiplex PCR; TCRdb lists only in-frame clones, some missing. The sample carries about 77,000 clones, roughly 84% recorded once. With regard to this clone: Its specificity is unknown.

Findings of the study overall: Partial responders at 0.1-3.0 mg/kg had among the lowest clonal expansion. Normalized T-cell clonal expansion was also low in some nonresponders.

No patient had autoimmune disease or received systemic immunosuppression. CDR3 length equals 11 residues. Germline V gene lookup returns CDR1 SGHTA and CDR2 FQGNSA. Losses at the gene ends were 3 bases for V and 11 bases for J; bases not matched to a gene: 3. This TCR was sampled from an adult with an advanced solid tumor such as melanoma, head and neck, liver or kidney cancer. This chain connects TRBV7-2 to TRBJ1-1, with 7 bases fitting TRBD1. The sequencing here drew on CD4+ or CD8+ T cells sorted from blood, taken in a trial of the OX40 agonist ivuxolimab. CDR3 sequence: CASSFRGRAFF. The CDR3 DNA reads as TGTGCCAGCAGCTTTAGGGGGCGTGCTTTCTTT.